This TCR beta chain derives from a study of shared clonotypes between healthy human individuals (TCRdb year 2020). About the study as a whole: The cohort included three men and a couple of women between 18 and 49 years of age. Per donor, three plates each were used for CD4 naive and CD4 memory, two for CD8 naive, and one for CD8 memory. To estimate repertoire size and how much clonotypes are shared between individuals, the study performed deep sequencing of blood TCR repertoires from a few healthy adults. To increase sequencing depth and limit assay-specific biases, different laboratories used diverse techniques to prepare libraries and sequence TCR repertoires. Per donor, leukapheresis produced somewhere between about 0.8 and 9.5 billion PBMCs. Study-wide conclusions, independent of this receptor: Naive subsets generally had larger estimated clonotype richness than memory subsets did. Pairwise subsampling indicated that sequencing depth was expected to affect the degree of clonotype sharing among donors. Compared with non-shared clonotypes, clonotypes shared by all four sorted-subset donors had higher generation probabilities. Sampling was restricted to blood, and TCR repertoires in tissues likely differ from the TCR repertoires found in blood. Rarefaction of sorted-subset datasets indicated incomplete sequencing despite the large sequencing depth. The genetic and exposure-history diversity represented was limited by the small number of donors. Sharing across a handful of donors was observed for around 5% of naive CD4, 3.5% of naive CD8, over 2% of memory CD4, and over 0.3% of memory CD8 clonotypes.

Comment on this clone: Its antigen is unknown. Base qualities are not provided; no much larger clone lies one nucleotide away.

CD8 naive samples consisted of CD45RO-negative cells that were positively selected for CCR7, yielding a CD45RA+CCR7+ population without TemRA cells. Healthy HIV-negative adults with no recently reported acute infections or vaccinations were included as donors. Every donor was a Caucasian adult living in Nashville, Tennessee, USA. Blood was collected by leukapheresis, and PBMCs were isolated by Ficoll-Histopaque density gradient centrifugation and then cryopreserved in liquid nitrogen vapor phase. Analytical flow cytometry was used to check the purity and quantity of every magnetically sorted T cell population. Genomic DNA was isolated from every sorted fraction and measured by UV absorbance on a Nanodrop 2000c. Including the terminal cysteine and phenylalanine, the CDR3 comprises 14 residues. Just CDR3 DNA is preserved here, 42 bases in frame from base 1. According to the germline V gene (reference sequence), CDR1 reads MNHEY and CDR2 reads SMNVEV. V and J are truncated by 5 bases and 8 bases respectively, leaving an intervening sequence of 16 bases.

TCR CDR3 regions were amplified from genomic DNA by multiplex PCR using the deep immunoSEQ assay. For each cell subset, the extracted genomic DNA was distributed evenly across all wells of several immunoSEQ 96-well plates, and each plate served as one replicate. For sorted subsets, each replicate PCR was loaded with approximately 0.2 ug genomic DNA, equivalent to 25,000 to 30,000 T cell genomes. Purified libraries were quantified with a Qubit 3.0 fluorometer, sized on a Bioanalyzer 2100, and re-quantified with the KAPA Library Quantification kit. Every immunoSEQ 96-well plate was sequenced on a separate single-read 150-cycle Illumina NextSeq 550 flow cell. As for how the authors treated the data: The immunoSEQ output contained only junctional sequences without quality scores, so filtering could not match that applied to full-length reads. To assign V/J genes and CDR3, sequences were annotated against IMGT germline references using PyIR, a Python wrapper for IgBLAST v1.9. Any read was removed if the V/J assignment was weak (E-value above 1e-6), the CDR3 was missing, or the read contained stop codons, out-of-frame junctions, or ambiguous translated residues. V3J clonotypes were defined by identical inferred V gene, J gene, and CDR3 amino acid sequence. Percentage overlap between repertoires was computed as shared unique clonotypes divided by the size of the smaller repertoire. Richness of each repertoire was evaluated using RTK rarefaction, the Chao1 estimator, and Recon v2.1 estimates of unobserved clonotypes. Generation probabilities for all TCRbeta clonotypes obtained by the gDNA method from a few donors were computed using OLGA. Sourced from immuneACCESS, this table was stored by TCRdb with only in-frame sequences that have V and J called. A share of the clones is absent; for the studies checked, an unresolved V gene accounts for under half, and the remainder has no known explanation. Clonal size and the V and J genes are those of that table, whereas D and trimming came from the DNA. The sample yields some 2 million clones; approximately 94% were counted once. 0.9% to 1.3% of the sample comes from the top ten.

The chain is assembled from TRBV27 and TRBJ2-1; a weak D assignment points to TRBD2 (6 bases agree). This sequence originates from a man younger than 35 in good health. Sequencing was done on a sample of naive CD8+ T cells sorted from blood. The sample's cell subset or site, from its label and the paper: CD45RA+CCR7+. The CDR3 protein: CASSTLTRGDEQFF. The nucleotide sequence reads TGTGCCAGCAGTACCCTGACTAGAGGCGATGAGCAGTTCTTC.